This is a list of T cell receptor beta chains from one sample in a study of cytomegalovirus exposure and HLA in healthy donors. Generated by immunoSEQ multiplex PCR, the TCRdb table keeps only in-frame clones and is missing some. The sample contains roughly 200,000 clones, 9.5% of which appear only once. The specimen sequenced was PBMCs. The receptor set was obtained from a woman aged 25 to 39 in good health and CMV-seropositive. The CDR3 runs from the conserved cysteine through the conserved F or W. D genes are given only for firm matches. Clone size is stated in some rows and not others, as once, few, many or a class when expanded.

>TRBJ2-7|TRBD2|-|TRBV5-1
TGCGCCAGCAGGCTTGCGGGAGACCGCTACGAGCAGTACTTC
CASRLAGDRYEQYF
>TRBJ1-1|-|-|TRBV19
TGTGCCAGTAGTATTGGAGGAGTCGTAGGCACTGAAGCTTTCTTT
CASSIGGVVGTEAFF
>TRBJ1-1|-|-|TRBV7-9
TGTGCCAGCAGCTTAGGAAGTTCGGGGGACACTGAAGCTTTCTTT
CASSLGSSGDTEAFF
>TRBJ2-1|TRBD2|-|TRBV9
TGTGCCAGCAGCGCTAGCGGGAGTCGCTACAATGAGCAGTTCTTC
CASSASGSRYNEQFF
>TRBJ2-3|-|-|TRBV30
TGTGCCTGGAGTGTATCGGCTAGCGATACGCAGTATTTT
CAWSVSASDTQYF
>TRBJ1-2|-|few|TRBV29-1
TGCAGCGCCCGCATAAGAGGGTACTACACCTTC
CSARIRGYYTF
>TRBJ2-1|TRBD2|few|TRBV9
TGTGCCAGCAGCCCCGGCAGTAGCGGGATTCTCTTC
CASSPGSSGILF
>TRBJ1-2|-|few|TRBV2
TGTGCCAGCATTTACAGCTATGGCTACACCTTC
CASIYSYGYTF
>TRBJ2-2|-|few|TRBV9
TGTGCCAGCAGCCCCCGGGACTCCTCGAACACCGGGGAGCTGTTTTTT
CASSPRDSSNTGELFF
>TRBJ2-3|TRBD2|many|TRBV9
TGTGCCAGCAGCGTAGGGGGGGGGAATACGCAGTATTTT
CASSVGGGNTQYF
>TRBJ2-2|-|-|TRBV4-1
TGCGCCAGCAGCCAAGTACCGCTAGGCACCGGGGAGCTGTTTTTT
CASSQVPLGTGELFF
>TRBJ2-7|TRBD2|few|TRBV7-9
TGTGCCAGCAGCAGGACTAGCGGCTCCTACGAGCAGTACTTC
CASSRTSGSYEQYF
>TRBJ2-7|-|few|TRBV5-6
TGTGCCAGCAGCTCGGAGGATGGGACTTCCGACGTCAGCTCCTACGAGCAGTACTTC
CASSSEDGTSDVSSYEQYF
>TRBJ1-3|-|-|TRBV30
TGTGCCTGGAGTGGTCTAACAGCCTCTGGAAACACCATATATTTT
CAWSGLTASGNTIYF
>TRBJ2-5|-|few|TRBV4-2
TGTGCCAGCAGCCAAGAACAGGGTTTCCAAGAGACCCAGTACTTC
CASSQEQGFQETQYF
>TRBJ2-1|-|few|TRBV5-1
TGCGCCAGCAGCTTGACTTTGCAGGGCGCCTACAATGAGCAGTTCTTC
CASSLTLQGAYNEQFF
>TRBJ2-5|-|-|TRBV11-1
TGTGCCAGCAGCTTAGGGCCCTTCCCAGAGACCCAGTACTTC
CASSLGPFPETQYF
>TRBJ2-7|TRBD2|-|TRBV2
TGTGCCAGCAGCCTCGGGCTAGCGGGAGGCGAGCAGTACTTC
CASSLGLAGGEQYF
>TRBJ2-5|-|-|TRBV7-2
TGTGCCAGCAGCTTCTCACCAGCGGGCCAAGAGACCCAGTACTTC
CASSFSPAGQETQYF
>TRBJ2-5|TRBD2|-|TRBV5-4
TGTGCCAGCAGCTCCGAGGGGGGTGGTAGCGGGGTACAAGAGACCCAGTACTTC
CASSSEGGGSGVQETQYF
>TRBJ2-1|-|-|TRBV6-1
TGTGCCAGCAGAACTTCGAGGGCCTCCTACAATGAGCAGTTCTTC
CASRTSRASYNEQFF
>TRBJ2-7|TRBD2|-|TRBV19
TGTGCCAGTAGTATAGGCGCGGATGGCGGGAGCTGGTACGAGCAGTACTTC
CASSIGADGGSWYEQYF
>TRBJ1-2|-|few|TRBV10-1
TGCGCCAGCAGTCCACCGGGAGGCGGCTACACCTTC
CASSPPGGGYTF
>TRBJ1-1|TRBD1|-|TRBV5-6
TGTGCCAGCAGCTTATGGGACAGGGTGAACACTGAAGCTTTCTTT
CASSLWDRVNTEAFF
>TRBJ2-7|-|-|TRBV5-1
TGCGCCAGCAGCCCGGACGGGGGGCCCTACGAGCAGTACTTC
CASSPDGGPYEQYF
>TRBJ2-5|TRBD2|-|TRBV9
TGTGCCAGCAGCGTAGGGGCTAGCGGGAGCCTCGGGGAGACCCAGTACTTC
CASSVGASGSLGETQYF
>TRBJ1-2|-|few|TRBV9
TGTGCCAGCAGCGTCGGGGTTGGTGGCTACACCTTC
CASSVGVGGYTF
>TRBJ1-2|TRBD1|-|TRBV18
TGTGCCAGCTCACCCGGACAGGGGGCCGGCTATGGCTACACCTTC
CASSPGQGAGYGYTF
>TRBJ2-3|TRBD1|-|TRBV10-3
TGTGCCATCAGTGGGACAGGGTTGTCAGATACGCAGTATTTT
CAISGTGLSDTQYF
>TRBJ1-1|-|few|TRBV29-1
TGCAGCGTCGCCCGGACAGTCAACACTGAAGCTTTCTTT
CSVARTVNTEAFF
>TRBJ1-4|-|few|TRBV2
TGTGCCAGCAGCTTGACAGGAGTTAATGAAAAACTGTTTTTT
CASSLTGVNEKLFF
>TRBJ1-2|-|-|TRBV2
TGTGCCAGCAGGACGGAAACAGGGTCCCTGATATATGGCTACACCTTC
CASRTETGSLIYGYTF
>TRBJ1-2|TRBD1|few|TRBV29-1
TGCAGCGTCTCGGGACAGGGAGCGGACTATGGCTACACCTTC
CSVSGQGADYGYTF
>TRBJ2-3|-|-|TRBV5-1
TGCGCCATCTCAGCGCGCCCCGGAGCAGATACGCAGTATTTT
CAISARPGADTQYF